Described below is a single T cell receptor (beta chain) sequence and its context. Its antigen is as yet unknown. TCRdb's table, derived via immunoSEQ multiplex PCR, lists solely in-frame clones and lacks some. This table holds several thousand clones, over 75% found once. The data were taken from a study of immune cell composition in non-small cell lung cancer. Study summary: Most cases were lung adenocarcinoma or squamous cell carcinoma.

General study points: Smoking pack-years did not significantly correlate with tumour TCR-beta clonality. In adenocarcinoma, maximal tumour-associated clone frequency tracked TIL tumour reactivity. Clones >0.5% enriched in tumour were rarer in adenocarcinoma (approximately 33%) than squamous (approximately 75%).

Trimming at V came to 3 bases and at J to 4 bases, leaving 6 bases not matched to a gene. This CDR3 contains 17 residues. Germline lookup yields CDR1 MNHNS and CDR2 SASEGT. The chain joins TRBV6-1 to TRBJ2-2, with 12 bases lining up with TRBD1. Sequencing was done on a sample of lung tumor tissue. This TCR derives from a human donor with non-small cell lung cancer. CDR3 DNA: TGTGCCAGCAGTGAGGAAGAGGGACAGGGGGCCACCGGGGAGCTGTTTTTT. Its protein product is CASSEEEGQGATGELFF.